This TCR beta chain was identified in a study of T-cell reconstitution after alpha-beta-depleted transplantation in children. Notes on the study in general: After transplant, at about two months, alpha-beta T cells were reportedly derived from several hundred expanded graft clones. It was surviving recipient T cells and thymic progenitors that gave some patients high TCRbeta diversity at day 60.

Notes on this clonotype: Its specificity is unknown.

The library targeted TCRbeta and was prepared with unique molecular identifiers. MiXCR was run by TCRdb on the PCR reads, yielding one entry per CDR3 protein. Counted here are some 290,000 distinct CDR3 sequences, approximately 23% occurring once; the ten biggest clones make up 11%. Sequencing used PBMCs, mostly from graft donor cells, obtained 180 days after TCRalphabeta/CD19-depleted stem cell transplant. This receptor was identified in a male patient under 18 who had a stem cell transplant for acute lymphoblastic leukemia, so the T cells may come from the graft donor.

The CDR3 is CSAAGGIKTDTQYF. CDR3 sequence (DNA): TGCAGCGCCGCGGGGGGGATAAAGACAGATACGCAGTATTTT. V is TRBV29-1 and J is TRBJ2-3, with 9 bases that match TRBD2. CDR3 length: 14 amino acids. The V gene end was trimmed by 7 bases and the J gene end by 3 bases; junction bases not matched to a gene: 8. CDR1 is SQVTM and CDR2 is ANQGSEA in the germline V gene.